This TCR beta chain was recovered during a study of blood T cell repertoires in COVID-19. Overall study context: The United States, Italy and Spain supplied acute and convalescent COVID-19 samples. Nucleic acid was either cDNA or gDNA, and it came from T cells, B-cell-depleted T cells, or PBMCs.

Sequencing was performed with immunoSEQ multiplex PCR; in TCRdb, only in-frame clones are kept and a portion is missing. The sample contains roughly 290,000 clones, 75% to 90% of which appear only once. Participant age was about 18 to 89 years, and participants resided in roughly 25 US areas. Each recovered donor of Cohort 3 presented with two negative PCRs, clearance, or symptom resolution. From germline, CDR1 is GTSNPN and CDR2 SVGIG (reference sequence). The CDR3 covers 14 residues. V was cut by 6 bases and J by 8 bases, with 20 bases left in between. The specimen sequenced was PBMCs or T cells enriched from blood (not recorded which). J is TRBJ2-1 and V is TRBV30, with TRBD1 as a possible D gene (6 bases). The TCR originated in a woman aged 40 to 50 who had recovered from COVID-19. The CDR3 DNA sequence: TGTGCCTGCTGGGTTTGGGACAAAGACGATGAGCAGTTCTTC. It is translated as CACWVWDKDDEQFF.